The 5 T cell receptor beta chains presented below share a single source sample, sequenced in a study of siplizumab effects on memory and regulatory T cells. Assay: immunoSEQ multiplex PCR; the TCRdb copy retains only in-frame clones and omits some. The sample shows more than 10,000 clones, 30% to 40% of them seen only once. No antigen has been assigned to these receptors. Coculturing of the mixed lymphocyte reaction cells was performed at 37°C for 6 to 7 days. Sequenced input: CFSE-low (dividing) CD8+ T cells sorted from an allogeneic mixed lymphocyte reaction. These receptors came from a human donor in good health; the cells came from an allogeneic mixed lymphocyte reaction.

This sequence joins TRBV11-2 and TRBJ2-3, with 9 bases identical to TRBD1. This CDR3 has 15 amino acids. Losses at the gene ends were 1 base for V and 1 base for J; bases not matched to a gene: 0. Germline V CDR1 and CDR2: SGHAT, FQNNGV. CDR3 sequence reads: CASSLGTGGTDTQYF. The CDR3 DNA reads TGTGCCAGCAGCTTAGGGACAGGGGGCACAGATACGCAGTATTTT.

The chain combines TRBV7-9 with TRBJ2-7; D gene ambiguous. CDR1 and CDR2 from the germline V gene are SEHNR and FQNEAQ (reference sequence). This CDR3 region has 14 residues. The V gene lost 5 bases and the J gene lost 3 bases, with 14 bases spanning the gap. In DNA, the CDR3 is TGTGCCAGCAGCCCGTTAGGTACCCACTACGAGCAGTACTTC. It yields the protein CASSPLGTHYEQYF.

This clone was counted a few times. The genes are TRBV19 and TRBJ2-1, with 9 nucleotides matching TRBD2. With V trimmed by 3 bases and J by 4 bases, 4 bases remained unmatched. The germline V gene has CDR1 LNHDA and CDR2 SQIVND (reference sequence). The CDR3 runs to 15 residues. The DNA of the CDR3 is TGTGCCAGTAGTATTGGCGGGAGGGGGTACAATGAGCAGTTCTTC. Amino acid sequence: CASSIGGRGYNEQFF.

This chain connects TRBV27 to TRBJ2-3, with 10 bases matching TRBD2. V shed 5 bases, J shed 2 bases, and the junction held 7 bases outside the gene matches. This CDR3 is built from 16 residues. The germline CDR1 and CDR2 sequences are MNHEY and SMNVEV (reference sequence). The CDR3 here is CASSPGTSVTTDTQYF. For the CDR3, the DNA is TGTGCCAGCAGTCCTGGGACTAGCGTCACCACAGATACGCAGTATTTT.

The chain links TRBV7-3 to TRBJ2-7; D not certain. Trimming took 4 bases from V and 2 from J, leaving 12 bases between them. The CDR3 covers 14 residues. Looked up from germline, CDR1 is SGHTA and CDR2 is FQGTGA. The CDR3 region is CASSYDGPAYEQYF. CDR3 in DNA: TGTGCCAGCAGCTACGACGGGCCCGCCTACGAGCAGTACTTC.